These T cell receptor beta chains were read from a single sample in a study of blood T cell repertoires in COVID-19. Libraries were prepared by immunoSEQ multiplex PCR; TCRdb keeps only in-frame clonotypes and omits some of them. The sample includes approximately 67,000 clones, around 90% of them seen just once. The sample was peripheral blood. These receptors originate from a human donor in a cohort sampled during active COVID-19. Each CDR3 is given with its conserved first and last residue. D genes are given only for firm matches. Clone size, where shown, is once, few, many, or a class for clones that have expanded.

DNA: TGTGCCAGCAGTTTGGGGGAGGGATCCCAGTCCTACGAGCAGTACTTC
CDR3: CASSLGEGSQSYEQYF
D: TRBD2
size: .
J: TRBJ2-7
V: TRBV5-5

DNA: TGTGCCAGCGCCCCCCAGCGGAGAAGCACAGATACGCAGTATTTT
CDR3: CASAPQRRSTDTQYF
D: .
size: .
J: TRBJ2-3
V: TRBV7-2

DNA: TGTGCCAGCAGCTTAGGACAGGGGGCCTATGGCTACACCTTC
CDR3: CASSLGQGAYGYTF
D: TRBD1
size: .
J: TRBJ1-2
V: TRBV7-9

DNA: TGTGCCAGCTCACCATACAATAGGGACAGTTCCTACAATGAGCAGTTCTTC
CDR3: CASSPYNRDSSYNEQFF
D: TRBD1
size: .
J: TRBJ2-1
V: TRBV18

DNA: TGTGCCAGCAGCCAAGGACTAGTAGCGTACGAGCAGTACTTC
CDR3: CASSQGLVAYEQYF
D: .
size: .
J: TRBJ2-7
V: TRBV3-1/TRBV3-2

DNA: TGTGCCAGCAGCCCACGGGACAGGGACCCCGGGGAGCTGTTTTTT
CDR3: CASSPRDRDPGELFF
D: .
size: .
J: TRBJ2-2
V: TRBV21-1

DNA: TGCAGTGCTAGTATCCGGACAGGGGGCTCCTATGGCTACACCTTC
CDR3: CSASIRTGGSYGYTF
D: TRBD1
size: once
J: TRBJ1-2
V: TRBV20-1

DNA: TGTGCCAGCAGTTACTCGGGCCCGAGCGGTGAAGCTTTCTTT
CDR3: CASSYSGPSGEAFF
D: .
size: .
J: TRBJ1-1
V: TRBV6-2/TRBV6-3

DNA: TGTGCCAGCAGCGAGGACAGGGCAGGGGGCTACACCTTC
CDR3: CASSEDRAGGYTF
D: TRBD1
size: .
J: TRBJ1-2
V: TRBV2

DNA: TGTGCCAGCAGTGGCCCCGGGGGGGGAGACACAGATACGCAGTATTTT
CDR3: CASSGPGGGDTDTQYF
D: TRBD2
size: .
J: TRBJ2-3
V: TRBV28

DNA: TGTGCCAGCAGGCGGGACAGCTCCTACAATGAGCAGTTCTTC
CDR3: CASRRDSSYNEQFF
D: .
size: .
J: TRBJ2-1
V: TRBV6-6

DNA: TGTGCCAGTAGCCCACGGGGGTACACTGAAGCTTTCTTT
CDR3: CASSPRGYTEAFF
D: .
size: .
J: TRBJ1-1
V: TRBV19

DNA: TGTGCCAGCTCACCGCGGCAAGCGAACACCGGGGAGCTGTTTTTT
CDR3: CASSPRQANTGELFF
D: .
size: .
J: TRBJ2-2
V: TRBV18

DNA: TGTGCCAGCAGCTTACTAGAGAGGCCCCTCCACTTT
CDR3: CASSLLERPLHF
D: .
size: .
J: TRBJ1-6
V: TRBV7-9

DNA: TGTGCCAGCAGCCACTGCCGGGACATCCGTCCATCTGGAAACACCATATATTTT
CDR3: CASSHCRDIRPSGNTIYF
D: .
size: .
J: TRBJ1-3
V: TRBV3-1/TRBV3-2

DNA: TGTGCCAGCAGTTTTGCACTAGCGGGATTATCCTACGAGCAGTACTTC
CDR3: CASSFALAGLSYEQYF
D: TRBD2
size: .
J: TRBJ2-7
V: TRBV28

DNA: TGTGCCAGCTCACCGAGGACAGGGAACTCCTACAACACTGAAGCTTTCTTT
CDR3: CASSPRTGNSYNTEAFF
D: TRBD1
size: once
J: TRBJ1-1
V: TRBV18

DNA: TGCGCCAGCAGCCAACTATATGGCGGGAGTACAGATACGCAGTATTTT
CDR3: CASSQLYGGSTDTQYF
D: TRBD2
size: .
J: TRBJ2-3
V: TRBV5-1

DNA: TGTGCCAGCAGCGTAGAGGGGCTAGGCACAGATACGCAGTATTTT
CDR3: CASSVEGLGTDTQYF
D: .
size: .
J: TRBJ2-3
V: TRBV9

DNA: TGTGCCAGCAGTCGGACAGGGATCCACGAGCAGTACTTC
CDR3: CASSRTGIHEQYF
D: TRBD1
size: .
J: TRBJ2-7
V: TRBV6-5

DNA: TGTGCCAGCAGCTTACGACCGGGACAGGGGGTAGGGGAGCAGTACTTC
CDR3: CASSLRPGQGVGEQYF
D: TRBD1
size: once
J: TRBJ2-7
V: TRBV5-5

DNA: TGTGCCAGCAGTTACGAAACAGGGTCGGGTCAGCCCCAGCATTTT
CDR3: CASSYETGSGQPQHF
D: .
size: .
J: TRBJ1-5
V: TRBV6-2/TRBV6-3

DNA: TGTGCCAGCAGTGAAGTTGAGGGAAGCTCTGGAAACACCATATATTTT
CDR3: CASSEVEGSSGNTIYF
D: .
size: .
J: TRBJ1-3
V: TRBV2

DNA: TGTGCCAGCAGTGTGACAGGGGGAGCCTACGAGCAGTACTTC
CDR3: CASSVTGGAYEQYF
D: TRBD1
size: .
J: TRBJ2-7
V: TRBV6-4

DNA: TGTGCCAGCAGAGGACAGGGAGATGATCAGCCCCAGCATTTT
CDR3: CASRGQGDDQPQHF
D: TRBD1
size: .
J: TRBJ1-5
V: TRBV6-6

DNA: TGTGCCAGCACGAGCACAGATACGCAGTATTTT
CDR3: CASTSTDTQYF
D: .
size: .
J: TRBJ2-3
V: TRBV7-2

DNA: TGTGCCAGTAGTGTGTCCGCGGAAGACACTGAAGCTTTCTTT
CDR3: CASSVSAEDTEAFF
D: .
size: .
J: TRBJ1-1
V: TRBV19

DNA: TGTGCCAGTAGTCCCCGGGGGGAGTCGAATGAAAAACTGTTTTTT
CDR3: CASSPRGESNEKLFF
D: .
size: .
J: TRBJ1-4
V: TRBV19

DNA: TGTGCCAGCAGCTTAGGAAGCGGGGGGGCAGGGTACGAGCAGTACTTC
CDR3: CASSLGSGGAGYEQYF
D: TRBD2
size: .
J: TRBJ2-7
V: TRBV7-2

DNA: TGTGCCAGCACCGAACCGGGACAGGGGAGCTACACCTTC
CDR3: CASTEPGQGSYTF
D: TRBD1
size: .
J: TRBJ1-2
V: TRBV25-1

DNA: TGTGCCAGCAGCCCCGCGGGGACAGTGGGGCTTCAGCCCCAGCATTTT
CDR3: CASSPAGTVGLQPQHF
D: TRBD1
size: .
J: TRBJ1-5
V: TRBV6-6

DNA: TGTGCCAGCAGCTTAGTCTACAGAGGGGAGACCCAGTACTTC
CDR3: CASSLVYRGETQYF
D: .
size: .
J: TRBJ2-5
V: TRBV11-2

DNA: TGTGCCAGTAGCGTACTAGCGGGGCCCTACGAGCAGTACTTC
CDR3: CASSVLAGPYEQYF
D: TRBD2
size: .
J: TRBJ2-7
V: TRBV19

DNA: TGTGCCAGCAGCTTAACCGCCGCGGAGTACAATGAGCAGTTCTTC
CDR3: CASSLTAAEYNEQFF
D: .
size: .
J: TRBJ2-1
V: TRBV7-2

DNA: TGTGCCAGCAGTTCCGGGACTAGCGGGGGGGCTTCAAATACGCAGTATTTT
CDR3: CASSSGTSGGASNTQYF
D: TRBD2
size: .
J: TRBJ2-3
V: TRBV7-2

DNA: TGTGCCATCAGTGAGTCGGGACTTACCAATCAGCCCCAGCATTTT
CDR3: CAISESGLTNQPQHF
D: .
size: .
J: TRBJ1-5
V: TRBV10-3

DNA: TGTGCCAGCAGCCCCACCAACCTCGGTACCACAGATACGCAGTATTTT
CDR3: CASSPTNLGTTDTQYF
D: .
size: .
J: TRBJ2-3
V: TRBV7-2

DNA: TGCGCCAGCAGACAGGGCTTAAACACCGGGGAGCTGTTTTTT
CDR3: CASRQGLNTGELFF
D: .
size: .
J: TRBJ2-2
V: TRBV5-1

DNA: TGTGCCAGCAGCGCAAGCGGGGCGAACACAGATACGCAGTATTTT
CDR3: CASSASGANTDTQYF
D: TRBD2
size: .
J: TRBJ2-3
V: TRBV6-5

DNA: TGTGCCAGCAGTTACTCGAGAGGGTCCCTCTACGAGCAGTACTTC
CDR3: CASSYSRGSLYEQYF
D: .
size: .
J: TRBJ2-7
V: TRBV6-5

DNA: TGTGCCAGCAGCTTGGCCGGGAGATCCTACGAGCAGTACTTC
CDR3: CASSLAGRSYEQYF
D: .
size: .
J: TRBJ2-7
V: TRBV5-5

DNA: TGTGCCAGCAGTTCGGGGGAGAAGTATGGCTACACCTTC
CDR3: CASSSGEKYGYTF
D: .
size: .
J: TRBJ1-2
V: TRBV12-3/TRBV12-4

DNA: TGCGCCAGCAGCGGACAGGGGGGAACTGAAGCTTTCTTT
CDR3: CASSGQGGTEAFF
D: TRBD1
size: .
J: TRBJ1-1
V: TRBV10-2

DNA: TGTGCCAGCAGTCGCGGGAGGGCAGGCACAGATACGCAGTATTTT
CDR3: CASSRGRAGTDTQYF
D: TRBD2
size: .
J: TRBJ2-3
V: TRBV14

DNA: TGCGCCAGCGGACTACTAGCGGGTGGCACCGGGGAGCTGTTTTTT
CDR3: CASGLLAGGTGELFF
D: TRBD2
size: .
J: TRBJ2-2
V: TRBV4-3

DNA: TGTGCCAGCAGCCTCCTTTCTAGCGGGGGGTCGTACGAGCAGTACTTC
CDR3: CASSLLSSGGSYEQYF
D: TRBD2
size: many
J: TRBJ2-7
V: TRBV11-2

DNA: TGTGCCAGCAGCTCGGGACAGCTTTTGACCGGGGAGCTGTTTTTT
CDR3: CASSSGQLLTGELFF
D: TRBD1
size: .
J: TRBJ2-2
V: TRBV7-9

DNA: TGTGCCAGCAAAACAGAACCAGCTAACTATGGCTACACCTTC
CDR3: CASKTEPANYGYTF
D: .
size: .
J: TRBJ1-2
V: TRBV6-5

DNA: TGTGCCACCAGCAGACGGGACAGGGCGAACACCGGGGAGCTGTTTTTT
CDR3: CATSRRDRANTGELFF
D: TRBD1
size: .
J: TRBJ2-2
V: TRBV15

DNA: TGTGCCAGCAGCTTGGACAGGGGGGAAGCTTTCTTT
CDR3: CASSLDRGEAFF
D: TRBD1
size: .
J: TRBJ1-1
V: TRBV7-8